Given below is one T cell receptor beta chain in context. The source of the sample is a study of blood T cell repertoires in COVID-19. Whole-study context: Sites in the United States, Italy and Spain provided acute and convalescent COVID-19 samples.

Here immunoSEQ multiplex PCR was the method, and the copy in TCRdb shows in-frame clones only, minus some. The sample shows 410,000 or so clones, around 89% of them seen only once. Trimming cost V 6 bases and J 3 bases, with 15 bases left between them. CDR3 length: 15 amino acids. Germline V gene sequence: CDR1 SGHTA, CDR2 FQGNSA. Sequenced sample: peripheral blood. This clonotype originated in a woman aged 40-49 years with COVID-19, enrolled during active disease. V usage is TRBV7-2 and J usage is TRBJ2-1; D is possibly TRBD2 (5 bases). The CDR3 spells CASSPVGGFYNEQFF. DNA of the CDR3: TGTGCCAGCAGTCCCGTGGGCGGGTTCTACAATGAGCAGTTCTTC.